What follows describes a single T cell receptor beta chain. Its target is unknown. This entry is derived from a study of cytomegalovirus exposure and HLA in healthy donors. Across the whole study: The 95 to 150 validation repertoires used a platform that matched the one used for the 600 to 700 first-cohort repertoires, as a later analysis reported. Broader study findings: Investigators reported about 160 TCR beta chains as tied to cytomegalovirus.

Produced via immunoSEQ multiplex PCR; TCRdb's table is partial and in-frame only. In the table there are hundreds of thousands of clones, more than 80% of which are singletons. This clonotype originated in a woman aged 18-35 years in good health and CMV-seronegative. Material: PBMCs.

Written as DNA, the CDR3 is TGTGCCAGCAGTCAAGGACGGGGAACTGAAGCTTTCTTT. Protein product: CASSQGRGTEAFF. The J gene is TRBJ1-1, the V gene TRBV27; D gene unclear. The CDR3 has 13 residues. Germline CDR1 is MNHEY and CDR2 is SMNVEV (reference sequence). Deletions cut 5 bases from V and 5 bases from J, with 12 bases between.